Shown below are 22 T cell receptor beta chains from a single sample sequenced in a study of blood T cell repertoires in COVID-19. Produced via immunoSEQ multiplex PCR; TCRdb's table is partial and in-frame only. The data contain over 65,000 clones, 75% to 90% of them singletons. The sequenced material came from peripheral blood. The receptor set was obtained from a woman in her thirties or forties with active or convalescent COVID-19.

A single count supports this clone. The CDR3 sequence is CASSKGQGGTEAFF. The CDR3 DNA reads as TGTGCCAGCAGTAAGGGACAGGGAGGGACTGAAGCTTTCTTT. The chain has TRBV6-5 and TRBJ1-1; 9 nucleotides line up with TRBD1. Germline V gene data show CDR1 as MNHEY and CDR2 as SVGAGI. Germline trimming cut 5 bases from V and 5 bases from J; bases unmatched to any gene: 6. The CDR3 has 14 residues.

The CDR3 DNA is TGTGCCAGCAGTTCCTTCGGACTCGAAGCTTATGGGGCCAACGTCCTGACTTTC. Amino acid sequence: CASSSFGLEAYGANVLTF. The genes are TRBV28 and TRBJ2-6; perhaps TRBD2 as D (5 bases). This CDR3 has 18 amino acids. CDR1 and CDR2 from the germline V gene are MDHEN and SYDVKM. V was trimmed by 4 bases and J by 3 bases, leaving 19 bases between them.

The rearrangement joins TRBV27 to TRBJ2-7; TRBD2 matches 11 bases. With V trimmed by 2 bases and J by 6 bases, 6 bases remained unmatched. Germline lookup yields CDR1 MNHEY and CDR2 SMNVEV (reference sequence). This CDR3 spans 15 amino acids. CDR3 in DNA: TGTGCCAGCAGTTTAGGTAGCGGGAGGGGCCTCGAGCAGTACTTC. This translates into CASSLGSGRGLEQYF.

The chain uses TRBV18 and TRBJ2-7; D may be TRBD2 (6 bases). Germline V CDR1 and CDR2: KGHSH, LQKENI. CDR3 length: 15 residues. V was pared by 2 bases and J by 3 bases, with 14 bases between. The CDR3 reads CASSPIRETSYEQYF. The CDR3 DNA reads as TGTGCCAGCTCACCAATCCGGGAGACAAGCTACGAGCAGTACTTC.

V usage is TRBV6-5 and J usage is TRBJ1-1, with D unresolved. The V and J ends lost 5 bases and 0 bases respectively, with 10 bases between them. Per germline, CDR1 MNHEY and CDR2 SVGAGI. This CDR3 contains 14 residues. The CDR3 spells CASSLMGLNTEAFF. Here the CDR3 DNA reads TGTGCCAGCAGTCTGATGGGCCTGAACACTGAAGCTTTCTTT.

This clone appeared once. The chain joins TRBV10-3 to TRBJ2-7; 11 nucleotides match TRBD1. The CDR3 runs to 14 residues. With 6 bases clipped from V and 4 bases from J, the junction kept 5 bases outside the gene matches. The germline gives CDR1 ENHRY, CDR2 SYGVKD. The CDR3 spells CAIRAGTGGYEQYF. Here the CDR3 DNA reads TGTGCCATCAGGGCCGGGACAGGGGGTTACGAGCAGTACTTC.

The sample holds many counts of this clone. J is TRBJ1-3 and V is TRBV28; D remains unclear. Trimming took 6 bases from V and 0 from J, leaving 15 bases between them. The CDR3 is made up of 16 amino acids. CDR1 MDHEN and CDR2 SYDVKM come from the germline V gene. CDR3 sequence (DNA): TGTGCCAGCAGCACCCTCCCGGGTCGCTCTGGAAACACCATATATTTT. This translates into CASSTLPGRSGNTIYF.

This rearrangement joins TRBV18 to TRBJ2-3; 9 bases align to TRBD2. The CDR3 totals 15 residues. J gave up 5 bases and V 2 bases, and 5 bases lay outside the gene matches. CDR1 and CDR2 (germline): KGHSH, LQKENI. CDR3 DNA: TGTGCCAGCTCACCAATCAGCGGGAGGTTAGATACGCAGTATTTT. This translates into CASSPISGRLDTQYF. Complete variable domain (other parts from reference TRBV18 and TRBJ2-3): NAGVMQNPRHLVRRRGQEARLRCSPMKGHSHVYWYRQLPEEGLKFMVYLQKENIIDESGMPKERFSAEFPKEGPSILRIQQVVRGDSAAYFCASSPISGRLDTQYFGPGTRLTVL.

The CDR3 region is CAISDRGHSNQPQHF. Written as DNA, the CDR3 is TGTGCCATCAGTGATCGTGGCCATAGCAATCAGCCCCAGCATTTT. The chain is built from TRBV10-3 and TRBJ1-5; D is undetermined. The CDR3 extends over 15 amino acids. V gave up 3 bases and J gave up 0 bases, with 9 bases separating them. The V gene's germline CDR1 is ENHRY and CDR2 SYGVKD.

The chain is built from TRBV6-2 or TRBV6-3 and TRBJ1-1; unclear D gene. Trimming stripped 5 bases from V and 5 bases from J, with 12 bases between. The CDR3 length is 13 residues. Germline loops: CDR1 MNHEY, CDR2 SVGEGT. CDR3 protein: CASSTAWRTEAFF. CDR3 bases: TGTGCCAGCAGTACCGCATGGAGAACTGAAGCTTTCTTT.

J is TRBJ2-5 and V is TRBV29-1; 12 nucleotides line up with TRBD2. CDR3 size: 14 residues. The V segment lost 6 bases and the J segment 5 bases; nucleotides outside the gene matches: 7. Germline lookup yields CDR1 SQVTM and CDR2 ANQGSEA. Here the CDR3 DNA reads TGCAGCGTATTGACTAGCGGGAGTTTTGAGACCCAGTACTTC. Amino acids: CSVLTSGSFETQYF.

The chain recombines TRBV7-9 with TRBJ1-2; maybe TRBD1 (5 bases). The length of the CDR3 is 15 residues. V lost 5 bases to trimming and J lost 7 bases, with 20 bases between them. Germline V gene lookup returns CDR1 SEHNR and CDR2 FQNEAQ (reference sequence). In DNA, the CDR3 is TGTGCCAGCAGCATAGGGGTGGACCGGGGAGGTGGCTACACCTTC. Protein: CASSIGVDRGGGYTF. Full variable domain (remainder filled in from reference TRBV7-9 and TRBJ1-2): DTGVSQNPRHKITKRGQNVTFRCDPISEHNRLYWYRQTLGQGPEFLTYFQNEAQLEKSRLLSDRFSAERPKGSFSTLEIQRTEQGDSAMYLCASSIGVDRGGGYTFGSGTRLTVV.

The J gene is TRBJ2-5, the V gene TRBV5-1, with a tentative D call TRBD2 (7 bases). Trimming removed 7 bases from V and 5 bases from J, with 24 bases in between. CDR1 SGHRS and CDR2 YFSETQ come from the germline V gene. This CDR3 is built from 16 residues. The CDR3 protein is CASSTTGGRLGETQYF. For the CDR3, the DNA is TGCGCCAGCTCCACGACGGGGGGCAGGTTAGGGGAGACCCAGTACTTC.

The chain is built from TRBV5-1 and TRBJ1-3, with TRBD1 matching over 9 bases. V dropped 1 base and J dropped 0; count of bases not matched to a gene: 5. The germline V gene has CDR1 SGHRS and CDR2 YFSETQ. There are 17 residues in the CDR3. The CDR3 nucleotides are TGCGCCAGCAGCTTGAATGGACAGGGGCCCTCTGGAAACACCATATATTTT. Translation: CASSLNGQGPSGNTIYF.

This chain's CDR3 is CASSPRGVVTLNEQFF. In DNA form, the CDR3 reads TGTGCCAGCAGTCCCCGCGGGGTAGTGACCCTCAATGAGCAGTTCTTC. This rearrangement joins TRBV6-2 or TRBV6-3 to TRBJ2-1; D might be TRBD2 (6 bases). CDR1 is MNHEY, CDR2 SVGEGT, per germline. The V end lost 5 bases, the J end lost 6 bases, and 20 bases lay between the germline ends. The CDR3 has 16 amino acids.

Regarding this clone: One junction end disagrees with the germline gene, perhaps due to a read error. The CDR3 protein is CASSSGGVGNF. Written as DNA, the CDR3 is TGTGCCAGCAGTTCCGGGGGGGTCGGAAACTTC. V is TRBV12-3 or TRBV12-4 and J is TRBJ1-2; D is perhaps TRBD1 (5 bases). The CDR3 loop spans 11 amino acids.

V gene TRBV19 combines with J gene TRBJ1-2; D perhaps matches TRBD1 (5 bases). Germline CDR1 is LNHDA and CDR2 is SQIVND (reference sequence). V was cut by 6 bases and J by 8 bases, with 13 bases left in between. CDR3 length: 12 residues. The CDR3 reads CASRATVRGYTF. CDR3 bases: TGTGCCAGTAGGGCGACAGTTCGGGGCTACACCTTC. Combining the CDR3 with reference TRBV19 and TRBJ1-2 gives the whole variable domain DGGITQSPKYLFRKEGQNVTLSCEQNLNHDAMYWYRQDPGQGLRLIYYSQIVNDFQKGDIAEGYSVSREKKESFPLTVTSAQKNPTAFYLCASRATVRGYTFGSGTRLTVV.

This chain links TRBV2 with TRBJ2-4; D is possibly TRBD1 (6 bases). The CDR3 covers 12 residues. V lost 7 bases and J 6 bases, leaving 10 bases between the germline ends. Germline V gene lookup returns CDR1 SNHLY and CDR2 FYNNEI. CDR3 bases: TGTGCCAGCACCGAGGACAGAAACATTCAGTACTTC. It translates to CASTEDRNIQYF. The whole variable domain, remainder taken from reference TRBV2 and TRBJ2-4, is EPEVTQTPSHQVTQMGQEVILRCVPISNHLYFYWYRQILGQKVEFLVSFYNNEISEKSEIFDDQFSVERPDGSNFTLKIRSTKLEDSAMYFCASTEDRNIQYFGAGTRLSVL.

The chain carries TRBV7-6 and TRBJ2-1; no definite D call. V lost 1 base, J lost 6 bases, and 7 bases lay in between. In germline, CDR1 is SGHVS, CDR2 FNYEAQ. This CDR3 is 13 amino acids long. CDR3: CASSLGVVNEQFF. The CDR3 coding sequence is TGTGCCAGCAGCTTAGGTGTAGTCAATGAGCAGTTCTTC.

This clone was detected only a few times. The chain uses TRBV4-3 and TRBJ2-3, with unresolved D. The CDR3 is made up of 15 amino acids. Germline V gene lookup returns CDR1 LGHNA and CDR2 YSLEER. Trimming pared 4 bases from V and 3 bases from J, leaving 14 bases between. The CDR3 nucleotides are TGCGCCAGCAGCCGCGCAGCGACTCTAACAGATACGCAGTATTTT. Its protein is CASSRAATLTDTQYF.

This sequence joins TRBV5-4 and TRBJ1-2, with TRBD1 identical over 10 bases. This CDR3 comprises 16 residues. Germline values: CDR1 SGHNT, CDR2 YYREEE (reference sequence). Trimming at V came to 0 bases and at J to 2 bases, leaving 4 bases not matched to a gene. CDR3 amino acids: CASSLGQGASNYGYTF. The CDR3 region has the DNA TGTGCCAGCAGCTTGGGACAGGGGGCATCCAACTATGGCTACACCTTC.

The V gene is TRBV4-1, the J gene TRBJ1-1, with D perhaps matching TRBD1 (6 bases). The germline V gene has CDR1 MGHRA and CDR2 YSYEKL. The CDR3 totals 16 residues. V shed 4 bases and J shed 0 bases, with 15 bases lying between them. CDR3 sequence (DNA): TGCGCCAGCAGCCCCGCGCAAGGGACACTGAACACTGAAGCTTTCTTT. Translated: CASSPAQGTLNTEAFF.